This TCR beta chain derives from a study of T cells expressing NK-cell markers. For the study at large: Sorted CD3+CD56+NKG2C+, CD3+CD56+NKG2C- and CD3+CD56-NKG2C+ T-cell subsets were beta-chain profiled. The sequencing cohort of eight donors included seven HCMV-seropositive individuals and one seronegative individual.

The study's findings and limits: Of CD8+ T cells, roughly 1.0-8% belonged to dominant NKG2C+ clonotypes in several donors.

The CDR3 loop spans 13 amino acids. Germline-derived CDR1 and CDR2 are DFQATT and SNEGSKA (reference sequence). Following a re-call of the 5' RACE reads, TCRdb has one entry per CDR3 protein and lacks DNA. Its table lists just under 150,000 distinct CDR3 sequences. With regard to this clonotype: As yet, its antigen is unknown.

The chain has TRBV20-1 and TRBJ2-5; TCRdb's D gene call, TRBD2, goes unchecked for lack of DNA. This clonotype was sampled from a man aged 18 to 35 in good health. The sample taken for sequencing was blood T cells: a sorted CD56 or NKG2C T cell subset, CD4+ or CD8+ T cells, or bulk PBMC T cells (not recorded which). The CDR3 loop is CSAPGVGEETQYF.